This T cell receptor beta chain was recorded in a study of T cell repertoires in cytomegalovirus infection. This clonotype was observed at least ten times. Its antigen is not identified. In TCRdb, the reads were re-called with MiXCR into one record per CDR3 protein. The sample holds about 270,000 distinct CDR3 sequences, roughly a fifth seen once. The TCR comes from a human donor in good health (CMV status not recorded). Some clones in this sample may be carry-over from other donors' samples. Sequenced material: cultured PBMCs, taken from culture after CMV antigen stimulation.

CDR3 sequence (DNA): TGTGCCAGCAGCTTAGTGAGGGCCAGGACTAGCGGGCACTACAATGAGCAGTTCTTC. It encodes CASSLVRARTSGHYNEQFF. This sequence joins TRBV7-8 and TRBJ2-1; 11 nucleotides match TRBD2. After removal of 1 base from V and 3 bases from J, the junction contained 11 bases not matched to a gene. Germline lookup yields CDR1 SGHVS and CDR2 FQNEAQ. The CDR3 runs to 19 residues.